This T cell receptor (beta chain) is drawn from a study of cytomegalovirus exposure and HLA in healthy donors. Study context: The early release's HLA-typed donors yielded approximately 82 million unique TCRs.

The PCR used 60 Vbeta and 13 Jbeta primers. TCRdb's copy holds only in-frame clones and misses some; the assay was immunoSEQ multiplex PCR. The sample yields fewer than 200,000 clones, 70% to 85% seen once. Study results and limitations: Most of the TCR beta V segments (in an earlier analysis) were productive either about 90% or about 30% of the time. Later analysis identified a missense DCLRE1C variant that was linked to TCR beta V- and J-gene trimming.

Remarks on this clone: The antigen is unknown.

The CDR3 totals 13 residues. After removal of 3 bases from V and 6 bases from J, the junction contained 4 bases not matched to a gene. Germline CDR1 and CDR2: MNHNS and SASEGT. This receptor was identified in a girl aged 2-10 years in good health and CMV-seropositive. The genes are TRBV6-1 and TRBJ2-5, with TRBD2 matching over 7 bases. The material sequenced was PBMCs. The CDR3 reads CASSEGLPQTQYF. DNA for the CDR3: TGTGCCAGCAGTGAGGGACTACCTCAGACCCAGTACTTC.